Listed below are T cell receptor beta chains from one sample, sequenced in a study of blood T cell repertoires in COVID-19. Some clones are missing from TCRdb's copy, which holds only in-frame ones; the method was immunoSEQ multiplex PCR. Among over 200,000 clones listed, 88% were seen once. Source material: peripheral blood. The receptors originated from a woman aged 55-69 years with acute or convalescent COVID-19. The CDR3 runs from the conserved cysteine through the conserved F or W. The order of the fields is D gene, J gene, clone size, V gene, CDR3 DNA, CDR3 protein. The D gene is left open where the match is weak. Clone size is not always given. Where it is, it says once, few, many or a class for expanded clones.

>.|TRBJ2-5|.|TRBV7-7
TGTGCTAGCAGCTTAGGGCAGGGGACCTTTCGGGAGACCCAGTACTTC
CASSLGQGTFRETQYF
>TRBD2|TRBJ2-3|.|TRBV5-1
TGCGCCAGCAGCGGGGTAGCGGGAGGGCGGTATTTT
CASSGVAGGRYF
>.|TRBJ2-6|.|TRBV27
TGTGCCAGCAGTTACAGACCCAGTGGGGGGGCCAACGTCCTGACTTTC
CASSYRPSGGANVLTF
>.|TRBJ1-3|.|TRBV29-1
TGCAGCGGACGGGGGACTGGAAACACCATATATTTT
CSGRGTGNTIYF
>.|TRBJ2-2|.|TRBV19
TGTGCCAGTATGGGCCGCCTGACCTTCGACACCGGGGAGCTGTTTTTT
CASMGRLTFDTGELFF
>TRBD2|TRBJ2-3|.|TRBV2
TGTGCCAGCAGTGGGCGCGGGAGGCTCACAGATACGCAGTATTTT
CASSGRGRLTDTQYF
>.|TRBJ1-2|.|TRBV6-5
TGTGCCAGCACCAGCAGCGACTATGGCTACACCTTC
CASTSSDYGYTF
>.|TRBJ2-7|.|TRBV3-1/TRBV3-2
TGTGCCAGCAGCCAAGAAAAAGACAGGGACTTCTCCTACGAGCAGTACTTC
CASSQEKDRDFSYEQYF
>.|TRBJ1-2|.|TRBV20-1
TGCAGTGCTGGTGGGGCAGGGGCTAACTATGGCTACACCTTC
CSAGGAGANYGYTF
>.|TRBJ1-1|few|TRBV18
TGTGCCAGCTCACCAGGGCTTGTGAACACTGAAGCTTTCTTT
CASSPGLVNTEAFF
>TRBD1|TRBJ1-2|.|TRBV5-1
TGCGCCAGCAGCTCCGGGACAGGGGCGCGAGATGGCTACACCTTC
CASSSGTGARDGYTF
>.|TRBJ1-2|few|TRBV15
TGTGCCACCAGCAGACCCGGACAAGCTAACTATGGCTACACCTTC
CATSRPGQANYGYTF
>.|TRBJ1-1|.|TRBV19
TGTGCCAGTAGTATAGTAGGAGGGTTCCCTGAAGCTTTCTTT
CASSIVGGFPEAFF
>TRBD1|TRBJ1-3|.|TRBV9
TGTGCCAGCAGCGTACAGGGGGCGCTGAGTGGAAACACCATATATTTT
CASSVQGALSGNTIYF
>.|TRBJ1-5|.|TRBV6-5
TGTGCCAGCAGTACCAGTTCCCAGGGAGGTCAGCCCCAGCATTTT
CASSTSSQGGQPQHF
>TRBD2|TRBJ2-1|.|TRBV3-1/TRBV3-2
TGTGCCAGCAGCCAAGATAGTAGGCGGGGGAATGAGCAGTTCTTC
CASSQDSRRGNEQFF
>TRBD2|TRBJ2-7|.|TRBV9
TGTGCCAGCAGCGTAGAACTAGCGGGGCCCGAGCAGTACTTC
CASSVELAGPEQYF
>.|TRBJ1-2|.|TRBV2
TGTGCCAGCAGTTCCCGAAGGGTAGGGGACTATGGCTACACCTTC
CASSSRRVGDYGYTF
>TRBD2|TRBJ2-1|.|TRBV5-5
TGTGCCAGCAGCTTGGGGGCAGGGACTAGCGGATACAATGAGCAGTTCTTC
CASSLGAGTSGYNEQFF
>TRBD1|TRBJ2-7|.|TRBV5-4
TGTGCCAGCAGACGCACAGGGGGCGAGCAGTACTTC
CASRRTGGEQYF
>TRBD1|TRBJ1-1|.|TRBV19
TGTGCCAGTACCAGGACAGGGCAGAACACTGAAGCTTTCTTT
CASTRTGQNTEAFF
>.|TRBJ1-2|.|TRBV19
TGTGCCAGTAGTAAAAGGGCGGCTGGGACAAGCTATGGCTACACCTTC
CASSKRAAGTSYGYTF
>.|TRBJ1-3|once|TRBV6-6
TGTGCCAGCAGTTACAGGACGGGGTCTGGAAACACCATATATTTT
CASSYRTGSGNTIYF
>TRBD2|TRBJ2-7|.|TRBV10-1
TGCGCCAGCATGGGACTAGATCCGAGGGGTCCCTACGAGCAGTACTTC
CASMGLDPRGPYEQYF
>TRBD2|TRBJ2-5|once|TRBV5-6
TGTGCCAGCAGCTTAGGGACTAGCGGGGGGCTCCAAGAGACCCAGTACTTC
CASSLGTSGGLQETQYF
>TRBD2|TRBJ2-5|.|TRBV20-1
TGCAGTGCTAGTAAGGGAGCGGGAGGAGGGTCCCAAGAGACCCAGTACTTC
CSASKGAGGGSQETQYF
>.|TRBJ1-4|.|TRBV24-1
TGTGCCACCAGTGAGGGGGGGGCCCGAGATGAAAAACTGTTTTTT
CATSEGGARDEKLFF
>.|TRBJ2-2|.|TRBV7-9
TGTGCCAGCAGCTTAGGGTTTGACATCTGGGAGCTGTTTTTT
CASSLGFDIWELFF
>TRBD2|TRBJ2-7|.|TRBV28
TGTGCCAGCAGGCCTCAGGGAGGGAGCTCCTACGAGCAGTACTTC
CASRPQGGSSYEQYF
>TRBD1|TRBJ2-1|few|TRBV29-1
TGCAGCGGGAGACAGGGAGCAGCGTACAATGAGCAGTTCTTC
CSGRQGAAYNEQFF
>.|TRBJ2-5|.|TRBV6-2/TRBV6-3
TGTGCCAGCAGTCCCCTCCGGACAGCGGAGACCCAGTACTTC
CASSPLRTAETQYF
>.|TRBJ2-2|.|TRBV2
TGTGCCATACATCTTTCGGGTAGCGCAACAAACACCGGGGAGCTGTTTTTT
CAIHLSGSATNTGELFF
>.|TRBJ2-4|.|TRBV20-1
TGCAGTGCTAGTGTCGGGGGGCTAGCCAAAAACATTCAGTACTTC
CSASVGGLAKNIQYF
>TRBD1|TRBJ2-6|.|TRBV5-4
TGTGCCAGCAGCTTGGGGGCCGGGACAGGTGGGGGAGCTGGGGCCAACGTCCTGACTTTC
CASSLGAGTGGGAGANVLTF
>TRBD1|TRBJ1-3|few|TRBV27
TGTGCCAGCAGACTACAGGGGGCTTCTGGAAACACCATATATTTT
CASRLQGASGNTIYF
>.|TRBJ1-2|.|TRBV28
TGTGCCAGCAGTTTAGTGGCAGGGAACTATGGCTACACCTTC
CASSLVAGNYGYTF
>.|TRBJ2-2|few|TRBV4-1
TGCGCCAGCAGCCAAGGAACAGTGAACACCGGGGAGCTGTTTTTT
CASSQGTVNTGELFF
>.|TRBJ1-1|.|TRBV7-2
TGTGCCAGCAGCCCATCGACACCGAGGAACACTGAAGCTTTCTTT
CASSPSTPRNTEAFF
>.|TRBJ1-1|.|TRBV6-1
TGTGCCAGCAGTGAATTGTTCGGAGGGCAGAGCGGGACTGAAGCTTTCTTT
CASSELFGGQSGTEAFF
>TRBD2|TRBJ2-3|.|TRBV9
TGTGCCAGCAGCGTAGTAGCGGGGGGGGCAGATACGCAGTATTTT
CASSVVAGGADTQYF
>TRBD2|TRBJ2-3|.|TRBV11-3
TGTGCCAGCAGCTTTGCGGGAGAAAGCACAGATACGCAGTATTTT
CASSFAGESTDTQYF
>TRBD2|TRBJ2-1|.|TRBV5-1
TGCGCCAGCACCGGGACTAGCGGGTACAATGAGCAGTTCTTC
CASTGTSGYNEQFF
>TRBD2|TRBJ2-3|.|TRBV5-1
TGCGCCAGCAGCTTAGCGGGGGGAGGCACAGATACGCAGTATTTT
CASSLAGGGTDTQYF
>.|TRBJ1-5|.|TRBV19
TGTGCCAGTAGTGATCAGTATCAGCCCCAGCATTTT
CASSDQYQPQHF
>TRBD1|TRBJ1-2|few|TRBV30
TGTGCCTGGACCTCGTCCGCGGGACAGCGTAACTATGGCTACACCTTC
CAWTSSAGQRNYGYTF
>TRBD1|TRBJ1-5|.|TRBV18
TGTGCCAGCTCACTCGGACAGGGGGGTCAGCCCCAGCATTTT
CASSLGQGGQPQHF
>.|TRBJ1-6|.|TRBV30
TGTGCCTGGAGTGTAACGGGGACAAACAATTCACCCCTCCACTTT
CAWSVTGTNNSPLHF
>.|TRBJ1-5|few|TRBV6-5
TGTGCCAGCACACAGGGTTTGAATCAGCCCCAGCATTTT
CASTQGLNQPQHF
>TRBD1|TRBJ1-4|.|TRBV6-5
TGTGCCAGCACTGCCGGGACAGCGACTAATGAAAAACTGTTTTTT
CASTAGTATNEKLFF
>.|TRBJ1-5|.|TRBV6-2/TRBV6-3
TGTGCCAGCAGTTACTTGAGTAGCAATCAGCCCCAGCATTTT
CASSYLSSNQPQHF
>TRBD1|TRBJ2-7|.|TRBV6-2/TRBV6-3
TGTGCCAGCAGTTACTCTCTCCCAGGGGGCGCCTCCTACGAGCAGTACTTC
CASSYSLPGGASYEQYF
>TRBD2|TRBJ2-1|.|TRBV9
TGTGCCAGCAGCGCCCGTCGCTCGGGACCCGGACTAGTTCTTGAGCAGTTCTTC
CASSARRSGPGLVLEQFF